The subject of this entry is one T cell receptor (beta chain). Its antigen is not identified. The table came from immunoSEQ multiplex PCR; TCRdb's copy has only in-frame clones and leaves some out. This sample has about 42,000 clones, with approximately 78% found just once. Single viable CD3+CD4+CD8-CD45RO+ cells were sorted as the memory CD4+ T cells. CMV serostatus came from serum IgG against pp150, pp28, p38, p52. Total CD4+ T cells were enriched by CD4 positive selection. This entry is derived from a study of memory CD4+ T cells and cytomegalovirus serostatus. Study summary: Donors were healthy Belgian adults, some 10 CMV seropositive and some 24 seronegative. Whole-study results and caveats: The CMV-associated TCR signature appears largely within the CD4+ memory repertoire.

V lost 2 bases and J 4 bases, leaving 15 bases between the germline ends. The CDR3 spans 16 residues. CDR1 and CDR2 (germline): MNHEY, SMNVEV (reference sequence). This sequence was found in an adult in good health and CMV-seronegative. The chain joins TRBV27 to TRBJ2-1; D remains unclear. What was sequenced was memory CD4+ T cells from blood. CDR3 DNA: TGTGCCAGCAGTTTAAGGAGCCCCAAGTTTTACAATGAGCAGTTCTTC. Translated, it gives CASSLRSPKFYNEQFF.